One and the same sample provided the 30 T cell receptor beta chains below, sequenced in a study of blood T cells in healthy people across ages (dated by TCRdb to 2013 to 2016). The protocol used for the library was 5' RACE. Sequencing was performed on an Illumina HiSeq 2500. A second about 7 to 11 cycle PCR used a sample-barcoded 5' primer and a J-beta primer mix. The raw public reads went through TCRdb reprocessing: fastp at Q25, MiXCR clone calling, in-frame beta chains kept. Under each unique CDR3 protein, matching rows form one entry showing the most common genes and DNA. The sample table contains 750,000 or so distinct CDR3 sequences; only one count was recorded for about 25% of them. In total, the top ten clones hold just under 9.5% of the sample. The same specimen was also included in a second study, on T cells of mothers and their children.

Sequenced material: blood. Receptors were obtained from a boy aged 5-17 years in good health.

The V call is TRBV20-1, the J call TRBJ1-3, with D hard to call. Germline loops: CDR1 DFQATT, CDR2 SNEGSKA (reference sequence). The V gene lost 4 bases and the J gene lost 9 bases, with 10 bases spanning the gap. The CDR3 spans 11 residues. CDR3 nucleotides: TGCAGTGCTATGTACGATGGCACCATATATTTT. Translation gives CSAMYDGTIYF.

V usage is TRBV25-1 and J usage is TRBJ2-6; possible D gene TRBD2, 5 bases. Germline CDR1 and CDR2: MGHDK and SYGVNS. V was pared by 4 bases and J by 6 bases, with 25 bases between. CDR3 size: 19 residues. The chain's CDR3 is CASSGDSRAPPSEANVLTF. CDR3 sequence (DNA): TGTGCCAGCAGTGGTGATTCGAGGGCGCCCCCGTCCGAGGCCAACGTCCTGACTTTC.

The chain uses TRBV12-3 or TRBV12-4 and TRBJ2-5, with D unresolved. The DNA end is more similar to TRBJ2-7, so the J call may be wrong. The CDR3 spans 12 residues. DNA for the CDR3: TGTGCCAGCAGTTTAGGCAGGTTCGAGCAGTACTTC. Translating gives CASSLGRFEQYF.

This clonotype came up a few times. The CDR3 DNA sequence: TGTGCCAGCTCACCACCTAGCGGGGGGGCCCTGATACGGAGCACAGATACGCAGTATTTT. Translated: CASSPPSGGALIRSTDTQYF. The rearrangement joins TRBV18 to TRBJ2-3; 11 bases agree with TRBD2. Germline CDR1 is KGHSH and CDR2 is LQKENI. This CDR3 comprises 20 residues. J lost 0 bases, V lost 0 bases, and 11 bases had no gene match.

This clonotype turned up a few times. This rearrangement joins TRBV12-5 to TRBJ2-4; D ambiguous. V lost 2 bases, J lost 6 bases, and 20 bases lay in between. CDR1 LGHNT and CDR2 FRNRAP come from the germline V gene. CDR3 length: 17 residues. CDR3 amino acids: CASGLTPLSGYPNIQYF. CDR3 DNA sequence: TGTGCTAGTGGTTTGACCCCACTCTCGGGCTATCCAAACATTCAGTACTTC.

The DNA for the CDR3 is TGCGCCAGCAGCCACCGGGACGTATCCCACGAGCAGTACTTC. It encodes CASSHRDVSHEQYF. The chain is built from TRBV5-1 and TRBJ2-7, with D tentatively TRBD1 or TRBD2 (5 bases each). This CDR3 has 14 amino acids. V shed 4 bases and J shed 5 bases, with 16 bases lying between them. CDR1 and CDR2 from the germline V gene are SGHRS and YFSETQ.

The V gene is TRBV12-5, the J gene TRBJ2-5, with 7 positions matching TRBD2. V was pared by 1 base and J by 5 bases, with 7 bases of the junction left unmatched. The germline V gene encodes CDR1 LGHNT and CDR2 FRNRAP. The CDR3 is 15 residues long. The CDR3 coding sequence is TGTGCTAGTGGTTTGGGATTAGGGGACTACGAGACCCAGTACTTC. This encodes CASGLGLGDYETQYF. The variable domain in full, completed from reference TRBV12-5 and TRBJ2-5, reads DARVTQTPRHKVTEMGQEVTMRCQPILGHNTVFWYRQTMMQGLELLAYFRNRAPLDDSGMPKDRFSAEMPDATLATLKIQPSEPRDSAVYFCASGLGLGDYETQYFGPGTRLLVL.

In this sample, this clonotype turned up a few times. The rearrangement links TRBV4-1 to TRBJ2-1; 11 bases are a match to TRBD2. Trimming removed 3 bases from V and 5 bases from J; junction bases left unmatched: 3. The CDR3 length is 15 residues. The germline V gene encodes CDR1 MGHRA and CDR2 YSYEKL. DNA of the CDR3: TGCGCCAGCAGCCAGACGGGACTAGCGGACAATGAGCAGTTCTTC. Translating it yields CASSQTGLADNEQFF.

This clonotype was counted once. The CDR3, as DNA: TGCGCCAGCAGCCAAGTTGGGAGAGCCACGAACACCGGGGAGCTGTTTTTT. Its protein product is CASSQVGRATNTGELFF. The chain is built from TRBV4-3 and TRBJ2-2; TRBD2 is a possible D gene (5 bases). The CDR3 sequence is 17 residues long. CDR1 is LGHNA, CDR2 YSLEER, per germline. Trimming left V 1 base short and J 0 bases short, with 12 bases between.

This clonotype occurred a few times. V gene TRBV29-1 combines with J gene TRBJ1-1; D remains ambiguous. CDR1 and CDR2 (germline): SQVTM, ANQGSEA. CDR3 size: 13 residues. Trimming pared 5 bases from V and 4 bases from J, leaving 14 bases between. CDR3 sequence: CSVKEGLGTEAFF. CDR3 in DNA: TGCAGCGTTAAGGAGGGATTGGGCACTGAAGCTTTCTTT.

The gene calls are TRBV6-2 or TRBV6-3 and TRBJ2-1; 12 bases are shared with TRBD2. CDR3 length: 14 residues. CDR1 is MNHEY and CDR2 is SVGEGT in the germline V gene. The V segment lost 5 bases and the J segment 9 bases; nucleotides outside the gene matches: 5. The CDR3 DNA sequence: TGTGCCAGCAGTCAGACTAGCGGGAGTAGTGAGCAGTTCTTC. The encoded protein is CASSQTSGSSEQFF.

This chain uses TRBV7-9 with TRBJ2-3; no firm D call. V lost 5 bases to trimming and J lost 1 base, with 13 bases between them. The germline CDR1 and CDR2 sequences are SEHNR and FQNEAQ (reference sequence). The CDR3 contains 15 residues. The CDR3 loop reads CASSRRLLGTDTQYF. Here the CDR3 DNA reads TGTGCCAGCAGCCGCCGGCTTCTCGGCACAGATACGCAGTATTTT.

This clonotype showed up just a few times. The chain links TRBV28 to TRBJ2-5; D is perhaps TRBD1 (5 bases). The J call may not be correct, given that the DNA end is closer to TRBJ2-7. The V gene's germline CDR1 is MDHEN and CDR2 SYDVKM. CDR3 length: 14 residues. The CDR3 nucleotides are TGTGCCAGCAGTTTATATAGGGGTTTCTACGAGCAGTACTTC. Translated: CASSLYRGFYEQYF.

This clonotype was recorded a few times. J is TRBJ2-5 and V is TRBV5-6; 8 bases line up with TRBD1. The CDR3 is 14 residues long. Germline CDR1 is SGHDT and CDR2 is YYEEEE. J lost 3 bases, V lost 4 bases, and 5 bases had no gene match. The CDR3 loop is CASSGRDRKETQYF. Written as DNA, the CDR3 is TGTGCCAGCAGCGGCCGGGACAGGAAAGAGACCCAGTACTTC.

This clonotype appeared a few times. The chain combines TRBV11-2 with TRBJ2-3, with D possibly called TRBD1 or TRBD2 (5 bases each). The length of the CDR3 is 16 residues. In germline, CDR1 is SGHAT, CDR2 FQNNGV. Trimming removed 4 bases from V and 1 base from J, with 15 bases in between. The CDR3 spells CASSSGSSTRTDTQYF. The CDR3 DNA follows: TGTGCCAGCAGCTCAGGGTCTAGCACTCGCACAGATACGCAGTATTTT.

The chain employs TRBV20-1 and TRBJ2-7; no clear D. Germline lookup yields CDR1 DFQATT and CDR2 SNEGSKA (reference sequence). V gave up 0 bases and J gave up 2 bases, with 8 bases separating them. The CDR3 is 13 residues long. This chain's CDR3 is CSARDRLTYEQYF. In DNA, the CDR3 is TGCAGTGCTAGAGATCGGCTCACCTACGAGCAGTACTTC.

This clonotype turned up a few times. CDR3 nucleotides: TGCGCCAGCAGCCAAGATAGGGTCCCTAACTATGGCTACACCTTC. This translates into CASSQDRVPNYGYTF. This rearrangement joins TRBV4-3 to TRBJ1-2; no definite D call. Germline values: CDR1 LGHNA, CDR2 YSLEER. This CDR3 spans 15 amino acids. Trimming removed 0 bases from V and 0 bases from J, with 8 bases in between.

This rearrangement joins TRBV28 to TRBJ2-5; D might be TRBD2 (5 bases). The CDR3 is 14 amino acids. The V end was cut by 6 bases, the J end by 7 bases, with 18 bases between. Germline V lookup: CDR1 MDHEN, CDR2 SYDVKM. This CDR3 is CASSLVAPRGTQYF. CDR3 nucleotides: TGTGCCAGCAGCCTTGTGGCGCCTCGGGGGACCCAGTACTTC.

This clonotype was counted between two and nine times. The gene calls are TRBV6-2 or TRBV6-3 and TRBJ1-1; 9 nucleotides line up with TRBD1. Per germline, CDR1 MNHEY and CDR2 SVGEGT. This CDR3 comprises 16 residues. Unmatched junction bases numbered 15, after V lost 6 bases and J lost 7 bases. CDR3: CASSHGPPGQGIEAFF. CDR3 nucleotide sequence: TGTGCCAGCAGCCACGGACCCCCGGGACAGGGAATTGAAGCTTTCTTT.

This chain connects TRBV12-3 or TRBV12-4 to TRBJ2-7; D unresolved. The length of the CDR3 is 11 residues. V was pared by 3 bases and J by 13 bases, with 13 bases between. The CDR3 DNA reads TGTGCCAGCAGTTTGCAAGTACTGGTATACTTC. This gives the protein CASSLQVLVYF.

DNA for the CDR3: TGTGCCAGCAGTCCTGGAGCGGGAGCTCTATGGGAGACCCAGTACTTC. Residues: CASSPGAGALWETQYF. The V gene is TRBV12-3 or TRBV12-4, the J gene TRBJ2-5, with 8 bases lining up with TRBD2. J was trimmed by 5 bases and V by 5 bases; bases with no gene match: 13. The CDR3 spans 16 residues.

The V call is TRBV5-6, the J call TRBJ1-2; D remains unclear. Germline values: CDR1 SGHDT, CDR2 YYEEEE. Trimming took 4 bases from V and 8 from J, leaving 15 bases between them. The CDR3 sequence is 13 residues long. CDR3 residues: CASSIRVRAGYTF. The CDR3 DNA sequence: TGTGCCAGCAGCATCCGGGTGAGGGCCGGCTACACCTTC.

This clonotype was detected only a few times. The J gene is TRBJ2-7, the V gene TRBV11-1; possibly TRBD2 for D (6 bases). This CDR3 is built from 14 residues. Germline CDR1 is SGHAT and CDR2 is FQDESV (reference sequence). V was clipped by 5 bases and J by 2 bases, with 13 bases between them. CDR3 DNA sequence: TGTGCCAGCAGCCCCTTGTCGGGAGCCTACGAGCAGTACTTC. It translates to CASSPLSGAYEQYF.

For the CDR3, the DNA is TGTGCCAGCAGTTTATATAACACCGGGGAGCTGTTTTTT. This encodes CASSLYNTGELFF. This chain joins TRBV6-2 or TRBV6-3 and TRBJ2-2; D remains unclear. Deletions cut 4 bases from V and 2 bases from J, with 5 bases between. CDR3 length: 13 residues. CDR1 and CDR2 (germline): MNHEY, SVGEGT.

CDR3 DNA: TGTGCCAGCAGTCAACAGACGGATTCACCCCTCCACTTT. Translated: CASSQQTDSPLHF. This chain joins TRBV6-2 or TRBV6-3 and TRBJ1-6; D remains ambiguous. This CDR3 contains 13 residues. Trimming removed 5 bases at V and 8 bases at J, with 10 bases between. The germline V gene has CDR1 MNHEY and CDR2 SVGEGT.

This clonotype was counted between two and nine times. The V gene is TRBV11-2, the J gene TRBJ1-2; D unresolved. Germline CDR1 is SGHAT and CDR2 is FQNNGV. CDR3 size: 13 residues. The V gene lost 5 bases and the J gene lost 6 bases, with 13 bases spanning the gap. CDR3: CASSLLPADGYTF. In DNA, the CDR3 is TGTGCCAGCAGCCTGCTCCCAGCGGATGGCTACACCTTC.

The CDR3 here is CATQVNTGELFF. The CDR3 DNA reads TGTGCCACACAGGTTAACACCGGGGAGCTGTTTTTT. V and J are TRBV10-3 and TRBJ2-2; D may be TRBD1 (5 bases). This CDR3 is 12 amino acids long. Trimming pared 10 bases from V and 2 bases from J, leaving 8 bases between. CDR1 and CDR2 from the germline V gene are ENHRY and SYGVKD.

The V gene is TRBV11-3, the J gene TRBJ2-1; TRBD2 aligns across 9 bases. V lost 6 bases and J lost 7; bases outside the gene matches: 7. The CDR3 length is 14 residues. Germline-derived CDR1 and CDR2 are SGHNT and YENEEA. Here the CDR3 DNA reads TGTGCCAGCAGGAAGCGGGGGGCCCAGAATGAGCAGTTCTTC. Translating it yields CASRKRGAQNEQFF.

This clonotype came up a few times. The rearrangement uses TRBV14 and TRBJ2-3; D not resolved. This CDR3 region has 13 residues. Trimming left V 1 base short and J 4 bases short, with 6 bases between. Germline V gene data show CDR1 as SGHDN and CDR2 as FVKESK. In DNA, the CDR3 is TGTGCCAGCAGCCAAGGGCACGCAGATACGCAGTATTTT. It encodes CASSQGHADTQYF.

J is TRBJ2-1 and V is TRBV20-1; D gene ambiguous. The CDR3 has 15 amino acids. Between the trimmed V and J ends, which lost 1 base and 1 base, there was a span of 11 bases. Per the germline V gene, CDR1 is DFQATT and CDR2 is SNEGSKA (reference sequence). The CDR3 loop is CSARAGLRSYNEQFF. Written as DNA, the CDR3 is TGCAGTGCTAGAGCGGGCCTCAGGTCCTACAATGAGCAGTTCTTC.